The clone carrying this T cell receptor (beta chain) came up a few times. Trimming pared 6 bases from V and 7 bases from J, leaving 15 bases between. CDR3 length equals 13 residues. Germline V lookup: CDR1 MNHNY, CDR2 SVGAGI (reference sequence). The library had UMIs added by 3' ligation of an oligonucleotide to TCR cDNA. Input was roughly 1 to 1000 ng of DNase-treated total RNA without cell sorting. This record comes from a study of naive and memory T cell subsets. The SP2 primer and nested alpha and beta constant region primers amplified ligated cDNA in four rounds. Via MiXCR, TCRdb re-called the 5' RACE reads, giving one row per CDR3 protein. This sample yields about 56,000 distinct CDR3 sequences, of which under 10% are seen a single time; around a tenth belongs to the top ten.

This receptor was identified in a female donor in good health. The chain is built from TRBV6-6 and TRBJ1-1, with D possibly being TRBD1 (5 bases). This chain's CDR3 is CASSQRRTIEAFF. The CDR3 nucleotides are TGTGCCAGCAGCCAACGTAGGACAATTGAAGCTTTCTTT.